This T cell receptor beta chain came from a study of shared clonotypes between healthy human individuals. The study, taken as a whole, reports: Few donors limited the genetic and exposure-history diversity represented.

To make CD8 memory, CD45RO+ cells were put together with CCR7-negative CD45RA+ TemRA cells. Sequenced by immunoSEQ multiplex PCR; TCRdb stores in-frame clones only, minus some. The sample has approximately 640,000 clones; about 90% are singletons. On this clone itself: Its antigen is as yet unknown.

With V trimmed by 1 base and J by 3 bases, 7 bases remained unmatched. Germline lookup yields CDR1 SGDLS and CDR2 YYNGEE. There are 16 residues in the CDR3. Sequencing was done on a sample of memory CD8+ T cells from PBMCs. Subset meaning: CD45RO+ cells pooled with CCR7-negative TemRA cells. J is TRBJ2-1 and V is TRBV9, with 7 bases aligning to TRBD2. The receptor's source is a man aged 18-30 years in good health. Some clones in this sample may be carry-over from other donors' samples. CDR3: CASSVSDLADYNEQFF. In nucleotides, the CDR3 is TGTGCCAGCAGCGTATCCGACCTAGCGGACTACAATGAGCAGTTCTTC. Full variable domain (missing parts from reference TRBV9 and TRBJ2-1): DSGVTQTPKHLITATGQRVTLRCSPRSGDLSVYWYQQSLDQGLQFLIQYYNGEERAKGNILERFSAQQFPDLHSELNLSSLELGDSALYFCASSVSDLADYNEQFFGPGTRLTVL.